The entry that follows covers one TCR beta chain sequence. V lost 0 bases, J lost 11 bases, and 9 bases stayed unmatched. The length of the CDR3 is 15 residues. Germline loops: CDR1 GTSNPN, CDR2 SVGIG (reference sequence). As handled by the study authors: The assay estimated nucleated cells by amplifying reference gene primers. Method: immunoSEQ multiplex PCR; TCRdb's copy keeps in-frame clones and lacks some. That table gives V, J and clone size, and the DNA gave D and trimming. The table has fewer than 70,000 clones, roughly four fifths seen once. The sample belongs to a study of blood T cell repertoires in COVID-19. Study in general: Samples taken during acute and convalescent COVID-19 were collected in the United States, Italy and Spain. Sources were T cells, B-cell-depleted T cells, or PBMCs; the material itself was cDNA or gDNA.

This clonotype originated in a human donor in a cohort sampled during active COVID-19. The chain recombines TRBV30 with TRBJ2-1; 11 nucleotides agree with TRBD2. Sequenced material: peripheral blood. The CDR3 is CAWSVAVAGGAKQFF. CDR3 in DNA: TGTGCCTGGAGTGTAGCTGTAGCGGGAGGGGCAAAGCAGTTCTTC.